The source of this T cell receptor (beta chain) is a study of T cell changes during pregnancy in multiple sclerosis. Trimming took 5 bases from V and 0 from J; bases not matched to a gene: 3. The germline V gene encodes CDR1 SGHVS and CDR2 FNYEAQ. CDR3 length equals 14 residues. The data were produced by immunoSEQ multiplex PCR, yet TCRdb's version contains in-frame clones alone and is incomplete. This table has approximately 110,000 clones, about nine tenths appearing once. The chain couples TRBV7-6 to TRBJ1-1; TRBD1 matches 7 bases. The clonotype originates from a female donor with multiple sclerosis, enrolled in a pregnancy study. The specimen comprised peripheral blood, sampled after pregnancy. The CDR3 protein is CASSPGQMNTEAFF. In DNA, the CDR3 is TGTGCCAGCAGCCCGGGACAGATGAACACTGAAGCTTTCTTT.